This paragraph reports one TCR beta chain. V trimming: 4 bases; J trimming: 6 bases; junction bases outside the gene matches: 4. Germline-derived CDR1 and CDR2 are KGHDR and SFDVKD. This CDR3 contains 14 residues. This record comes from a study of blood T cell repertoires in COVID-19. Across the study: The study drew acute and convalescent COVID-19 samples from the United States, Italy and Spain. T cells, B-cell-depleted T cells, or PBMCs supplied cDNA or gDNA.

Under the authors' procedure: The authors estimated nucleated cell counts from reference gene primer amplification. The data were produced by immunoSEQ multiplex PCR, yet TCRdb's version contains in-frame clones alone and is incomplete. The V and J calls and the clone size are those of that table, but D and trimming were determined from the DNA. The repertoire has about 270,000 clones, more than 75% of them found once; the top ten carry around 9%. The origin of this receptor is a man aged 40-50 years with active or convalescent COVID-19. The sample taken for sequencing was peripheral blood. The chain combines TRBV24-1 with TRBJ1-1; 10 bases are a match to TRBD1. CDR3 loop: CATSETGGPAEAFF. CDR3 DNA: TGTGCCACCAGTGAGACAGGGGGCCCAGCTGAAGCTTTCTTT.